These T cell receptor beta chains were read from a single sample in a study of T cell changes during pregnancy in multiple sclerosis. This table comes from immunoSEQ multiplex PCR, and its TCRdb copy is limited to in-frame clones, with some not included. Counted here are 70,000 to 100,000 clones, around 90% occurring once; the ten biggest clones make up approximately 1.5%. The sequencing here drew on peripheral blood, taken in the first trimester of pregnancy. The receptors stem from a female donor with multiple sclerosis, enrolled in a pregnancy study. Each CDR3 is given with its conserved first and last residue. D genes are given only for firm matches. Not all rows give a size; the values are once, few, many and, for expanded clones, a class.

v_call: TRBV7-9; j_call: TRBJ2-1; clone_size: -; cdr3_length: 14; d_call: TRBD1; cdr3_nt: TGTGCCAGCAGCTTGCCACAGGGGATCAATGAGCAGTTCTTC; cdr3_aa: CASSLPQGINEQFF
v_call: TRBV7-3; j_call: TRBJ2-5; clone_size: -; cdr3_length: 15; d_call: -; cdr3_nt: TGTGCCAGCAGCCCCGGGACAGCGGGCCAAGAGACCCAGTACTTC; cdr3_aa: CASSPGTAGQETQYF
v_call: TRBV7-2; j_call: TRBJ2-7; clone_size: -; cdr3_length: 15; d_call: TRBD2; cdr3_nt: TGTGCCAGCAGCACTCGAACTAGCGCCTCCTACGAGCAGTACTTC; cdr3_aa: CASSTRTSASYEQYF
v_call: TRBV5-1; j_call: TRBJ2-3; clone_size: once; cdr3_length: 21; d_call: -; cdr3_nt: TGCGCCAGCAGCTTGTGGCTAGCGACAAGAATAACCCCTAAAAGCACAGATACGCAGTATTTT; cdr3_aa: CASSLWLATRITPKSTDTQYF
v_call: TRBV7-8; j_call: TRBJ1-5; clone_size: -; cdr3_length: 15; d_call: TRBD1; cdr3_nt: TGTGCCAGCAGAAAGGGCAGGGGGGACAATCAGCCCCAGCATTTT; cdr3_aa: CASRKGRGDNQPQHF
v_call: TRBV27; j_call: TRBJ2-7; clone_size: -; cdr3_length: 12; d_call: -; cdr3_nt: TGTGCCAGCAGCTCGCGGGGCCACGAGCAGTACTTC; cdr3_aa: CASSSRGHEQYF
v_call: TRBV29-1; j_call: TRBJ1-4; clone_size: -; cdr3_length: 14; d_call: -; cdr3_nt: TGCAGCGTTGAGCAGCGGGAGGGGGATGAAAAACTGTTTTTT; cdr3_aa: CSVEQREGDEKLFF
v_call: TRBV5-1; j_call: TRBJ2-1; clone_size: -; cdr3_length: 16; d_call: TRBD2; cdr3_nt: TGCGCCAGCAGCGGCCTGGGAGCGGGAGGTTTGAATGAGCAGTTCTTC; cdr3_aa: CASSGLGAGGLNEQFF
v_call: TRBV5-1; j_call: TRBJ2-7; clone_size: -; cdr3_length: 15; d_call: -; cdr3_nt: TGCGCCAGCAGCTTGGTAGGCGGGGCCTCCTACGAGCAGTACTTC; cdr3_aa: CASSLVGGASYEQYF
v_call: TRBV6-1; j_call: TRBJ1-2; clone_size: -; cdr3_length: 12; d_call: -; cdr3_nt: TGTGCCAGCAGTACGGACAGCTATGGCTACACCTTC; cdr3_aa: CASSTDSYGYTF
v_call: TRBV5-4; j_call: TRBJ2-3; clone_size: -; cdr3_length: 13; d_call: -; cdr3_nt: TGTGCCAGCAGCACGTCTCCTCGGGATACGCAGTATTTT; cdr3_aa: CASSTSPRDTQYF
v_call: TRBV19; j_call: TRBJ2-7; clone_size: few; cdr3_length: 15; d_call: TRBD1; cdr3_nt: TGTGCCAGTAGTATGCGGACAGGAGGCTCCTACGAGCAGTACTTC; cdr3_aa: CASSMRTGGSYEQYF
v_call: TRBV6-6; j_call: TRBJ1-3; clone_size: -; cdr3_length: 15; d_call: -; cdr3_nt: TGTGCCAGCAGTTACCGCAGGGACTCTGGAAACACCATATATTTT; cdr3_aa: CASSYRRDSGNTIYF
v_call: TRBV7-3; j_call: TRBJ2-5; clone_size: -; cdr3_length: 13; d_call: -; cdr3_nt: TGTGCCAGCAGCTTAAACAGGCAAGAGACCCAGTACTTC; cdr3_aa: CASSLNRQETQYF
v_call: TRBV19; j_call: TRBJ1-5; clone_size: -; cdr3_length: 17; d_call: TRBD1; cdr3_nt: TGTGCCAGTAGTATAGGGGACCGGGACAGAGAAAATCAGCCCCAGCATTTT; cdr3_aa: CASSIGDRDRENQPQHF
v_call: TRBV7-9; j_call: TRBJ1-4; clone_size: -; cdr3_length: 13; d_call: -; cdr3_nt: TGTGCCAGCAGCTTAAGTCCGAGTGAAAAACTGTTTTTT; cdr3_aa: CASSLSPSEKLFF
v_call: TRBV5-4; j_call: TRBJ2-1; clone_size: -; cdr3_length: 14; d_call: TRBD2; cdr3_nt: TGTGCCAGCAGCCCCTTAGCGGGAGAGGTTGAGCAGTTCTTC; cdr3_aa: CASSPLAGEVEQFF
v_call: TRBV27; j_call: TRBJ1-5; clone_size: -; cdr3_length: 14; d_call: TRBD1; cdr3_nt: TGTGCCAGCAGTTCCAGACAGGGGGCGCAGCCCCAGCATTTT; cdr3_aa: CASSSRQGAQPQHF
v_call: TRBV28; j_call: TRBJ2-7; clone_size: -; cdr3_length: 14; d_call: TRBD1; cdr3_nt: TGTGCCAGCAGTGCCCCGGGACAGGGTTTAGACGGTTACTTC; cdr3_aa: CASSAPGQGLDGYF
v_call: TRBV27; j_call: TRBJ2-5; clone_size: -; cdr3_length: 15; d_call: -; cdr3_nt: TGTGCCAGCAGTTTATATTCAGGGTACCAAGAGACCCAGTACTTC; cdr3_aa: CASSLYSGYQETQYF
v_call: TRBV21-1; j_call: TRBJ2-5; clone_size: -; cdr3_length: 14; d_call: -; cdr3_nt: TGTGCCAGCAGCAAAGCGGCAGGCTCAGAGACCCAGTACTTC; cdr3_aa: CASSKAAGSETQYF
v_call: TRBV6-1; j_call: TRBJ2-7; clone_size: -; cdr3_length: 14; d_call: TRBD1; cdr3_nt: TGTGCCAGCAGTGAGGACAGGCGACGCTACGAGCAGTACTTC; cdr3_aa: CASSEDRRRYEQYF
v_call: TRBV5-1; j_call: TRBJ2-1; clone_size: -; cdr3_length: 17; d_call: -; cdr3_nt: TGCGCCAGCAGCTTGGCCTTACTCTCCAGAGCGGACAATGAGCAGTTCTTC; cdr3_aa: CASSLALLSRADNEQFF
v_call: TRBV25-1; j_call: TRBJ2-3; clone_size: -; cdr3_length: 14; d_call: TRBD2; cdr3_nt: TGTGCCAGCAGCGGACTAGCGACCACAGATACGCAGTATTTT; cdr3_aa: CASSGLATTDTQYF
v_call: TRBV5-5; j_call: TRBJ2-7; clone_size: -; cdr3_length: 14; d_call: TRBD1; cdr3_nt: TGTGCCAGCAGCTACTGGCAGGGGGCATACGAGCAGTACTTC; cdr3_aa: CASSYWQGAYEQYF
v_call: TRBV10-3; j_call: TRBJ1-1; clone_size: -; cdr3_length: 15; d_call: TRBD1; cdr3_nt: TGTGCCATCAGTGAGGCAAAGACAGGGGACACTGAAGCTTTCTTT; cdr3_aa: CAISEAKTGDTEAFF
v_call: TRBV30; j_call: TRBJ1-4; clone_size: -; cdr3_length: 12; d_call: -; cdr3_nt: TGTGCCTGGAGACGGGGGTATGAAAAACTGTTTTTT; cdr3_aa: CAWRRGYEKLFF
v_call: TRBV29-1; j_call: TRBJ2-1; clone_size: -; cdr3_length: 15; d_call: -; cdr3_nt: TGCAGCGTACTTATCTCCCAAACCTCCTACAATGAGCAGTTCTTC; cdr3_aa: CSVLISQTSYNEQFF
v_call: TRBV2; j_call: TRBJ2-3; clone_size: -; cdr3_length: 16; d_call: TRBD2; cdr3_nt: TGTGCCAGCAGTGCCCGACTAGCGGGTAACACAGATACGCAGTATTTT; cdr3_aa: CASSARLAGNTDTQYF
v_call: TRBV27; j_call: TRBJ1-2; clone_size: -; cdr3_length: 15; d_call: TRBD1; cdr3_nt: TGTGCCAGCAAAGAGGACAGGGCGAGGATCTATGGCTACACCTTC; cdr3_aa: CASKEDRARIYGYTF
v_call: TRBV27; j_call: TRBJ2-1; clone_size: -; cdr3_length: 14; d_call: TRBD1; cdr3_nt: TGTGCCAGCATGGTGGACAGGGGGCGAAATGAGCAGTTCTTC; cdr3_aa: CASMVDRGRNEQFF
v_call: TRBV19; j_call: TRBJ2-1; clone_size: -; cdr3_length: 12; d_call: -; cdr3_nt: TGTGCCACCCAGGACAGTCTATATGAGCAGTTCTTC; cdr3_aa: CATQDSLYEQFF
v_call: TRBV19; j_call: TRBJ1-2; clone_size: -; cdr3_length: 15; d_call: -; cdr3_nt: TGTGCCAGTAATTGGGAGAGCGAAGCTAACTATGGCTACACCTTC; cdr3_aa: CASNWESEANYGYTF
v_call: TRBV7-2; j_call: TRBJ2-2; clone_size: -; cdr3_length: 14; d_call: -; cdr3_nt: TGTGCCAGCAGCTTAGTCTCAGGGACCGGGGAGCTGTTTTTT; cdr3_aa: CASSLVSGTGELFF
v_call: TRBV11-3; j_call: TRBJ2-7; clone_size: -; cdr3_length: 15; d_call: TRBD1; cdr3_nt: TGTGCCAGCAGTCTCGCGACAGGGAGCTCCTACGAGCAGTACTTC; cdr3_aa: CASSLATGSSYEQYF
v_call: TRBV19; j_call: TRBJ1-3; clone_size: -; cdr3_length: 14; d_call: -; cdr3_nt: TGTGCCAGTAGTATAGGGGCTACTGGAAACACCATATATTTT; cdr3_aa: CASSIGATGNTIYF
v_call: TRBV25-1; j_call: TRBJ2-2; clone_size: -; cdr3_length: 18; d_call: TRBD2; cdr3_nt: TGTGCCAGCAGTGCCTTGACCGGACTAGCGGGAAACACCGGGGAGCTGTTTTTT; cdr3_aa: CASSALTGLAGNTGELFF
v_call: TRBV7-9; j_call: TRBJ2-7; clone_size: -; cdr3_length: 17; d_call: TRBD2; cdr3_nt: TGTGCCAGCAGGCGGACTAGCGGGCTCCTTCAGGAGGCCGAGCAGTACTTC; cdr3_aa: CASRRTSGLLQEAEQYF
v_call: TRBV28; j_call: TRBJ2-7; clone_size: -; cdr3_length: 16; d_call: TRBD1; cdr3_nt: TGTGCCAGCAGCAGTCAACCACCGGGACAGGGAGGCGAGCAGTACTTC; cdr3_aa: CASSSQPPGQGGEQYF